The 28 T cell receptor beta chains reported below all come from one sample, sequenced in a study of human T cells and chemical hapten exposure (dated by TCRdb to the early 2020s). The library was produced with RACE. The reads were generated on a NextSeq 500. In TCRdb, the public reads were trimmed at Q25 with fastp and aligned with MiXCR, with productive beta chains retained. For every CDR3 protein sequence, its rows merge into one entry that carries the most common genes and DNA. The sample records roughly 100,000 distinct CDR3 sequences, 8% to 10% of which are singletons. The ten largest clones represent approximately 3.8% of the sample. Explained via the paper, the time point label denotes: pre-sensitization, week 0. The sample's treatment or condition label, decoded: therapeutic diphenylcyclopropenone sensitization with weekly scalp DPC. The material was whole blood, obtained in connection with sensitization to the hapten diphenylcyclopropenone (DPC). These receptors came from a woman between 35 and 50 years old with alopecia areata. Some clones in this sample may be carry-over from other donors' samples.

This clonotype has a handful of counts. The chain joins TRBV5-1 to TRBJ2-6, with no clear D. The germline V gene has CDR1 SGHRS and CDR2 YFSETQ. The CDR3 is made up of 16 amino acids. Trimming left V 4 bases short and J 0 bases short, with 11 bases between. The CDR3, as DNA: TGCGCCAGCAGCACACACGGACCCTCTGGGGCCAACGTCCTGACTTTC. This gives the protein CASSTHGPSGANVLTF.

This clonotype has more than one count but fewer than ten. The chain couples TRBV6-2 or TRBV6-3 to TRBJ1-2, with a possible D match to TRBD1 (5 bases). Trimming took 2 bases from V and 3 from J, leaving 10 bases between them. CDR3 length equals 14 residues. The germline V gene has CDR1 MNHEY and CDR2 SVGEGT. The CDR3 loop is CASSYARGYYGYTF. In DNA, the CDR3 is TGTGCCAGCAGTTACGCCCGGGGGTACTATGGCTACACCTTC.

Notes on this clonotype: Since a much larger clone is just one base distant, this may be a read error. The chain joins TRBV6-5 to TRBJ2-7, with unresolved D. Germline CDR1 is MNHEY and CDR2 is SVGAGI. The CDR3 loop spans 13 amino acids. Written as DNA, the CDR3 is TGTGACAGCAGTTACTCGAGGCAGTACGAGCAGTACTTC. Protein sequence: CDSSYSRQYEQYF.

V usage is TRBV12-3 or TRBV12-4 and J usage is TRBJ1-1, with TRBD1 as a possible D gene (5 bases). The V gene lost 3 bases and the J gene lost 7 bases, with 9 bases spanning the gap. The CDR3 spans 12 residues. The CDR3 DNA reads TGTGCCAGCAGTTTCCGGGGACTTGAAGCTTTCTTT. This sequence encodes CASSFRGLEAFF.

There are many counts of this clonotype. CDR3 sequence reads: CASSTGGPRDTQYF. The CDR3 nucleotides are TGTGCCAGCAGTACCGGGGGGCCAAGGGATACGCAGTATTTT. The chain carries TRBV6-5 and TRBJ2-3, with D possibly matching TRBD2 (7 bases). The V end was cut by 5 bases, the J end by 6 bases, with 15 bases between. The CDR3 is 14 amino acids. Germline loops: CDR1 MNHEY, CDR2 SVGAGI.

This clonotype came up a few times. The chain joins TRBV19 to TRBJ1-5; D might be TRBD1 (5 bases). The germline V and J ends were trimmed by 5 bases and 1 base, with 12 bases remaining between them. Germline CDR1 is LNHDA and CDR2 is SQIVND (reference sequence). CDR3 size: 15 residues. CDR3 residues: CASSDQGLSNQPQHF. CDR3 DNA sequence: TGTGCCAGTAGTGACCAGGGTCTCAGCAATCAGCCCCAGCATTTT.

With respect to this clonotype: Because it lacks the conserved phenylalanine or tryptophan at the end, this CDR3 is likely a read error. The chain combines TRBV7-9 with TRBJ2-2; D gene uncertain. This CDR3 comprises 12 residues. The germline CDR1 and CDR2 sequences are SEHNR and FQNEAQ (reference sequence). Trimming took off 1 base at V and 6 bases at J, with 3 bases between the two ends. The CDR3, as DNA: TGTGCCAGCAGCTTAGAGTCCGGGGAGCTGTTTCTT. It yields the protein CASSLESGELFL.

Notes on this clonotype: At one end the junction does not follow the germline gene, possibly because of a read error. The chain employs TRBV7-9 and TRBJ1-1, with D perhaps TRBD1 (5 bases). This CDR3 is 15 amino acids long. In germline, CDR1 is SEHNR, CDR2 FQNEAQ (reference sequence). CDR3 DNA: TGTGCCAGCAGCTTAGGGACCCAAACGGGGACTGATGCTTTCTTT. Amino acid sequence: CASSLGTQTGTDAFF. The whole variable domain, filled in from reference TRBV7-9 and TRBJ1-1, reads DTGVSQNPRHKITKRGQNVTFRCDPISEHNRLYWYRQTLGQGPEFLTYFQNEAQLEKSRLLSDRFSAERPKGSFSTLEIQRTEQGDSAMYLCASSLGTQTGTDAFFGQGTRLTVV.

The rearrangement uses TRBV10-3 and TRBJ2-5; TRBD2 aligns across 7 bases. The V segment lost 6 bases and the J segment 4 bases; nucleotides outside the gene matches: 2. CDR3 length: 12 amino acids. CDR1 and CDR2 from the germline V gene are ENHRY and SYGVKD. This CDR3 is CAIRGTTETQYF. The CDR3 bases are TGTGCCATCAGAGGGACTACAGAGACCCAGTACTTC.

This clonotype was picked up many times. The V and J genes are TRBV19 and TRBJ2-3; no firm D call. The CDR3 is made up of 14 amino acids. Trimming took 8 bases from V and 3 from J, leaving 15 bases between them. CDR1 is LNHDA and CDR2 is SQIVND in the germline V gene (reference sequence). CDR3 loop: CASRYSWGTDTQYF. The CDR3, as DNA: TGTGCCAGTCGATACTCCTGGGGAACAGATACGCAGTATTTT.

This clonotype was detected a few times. The chain links TRBV13 to TRBJ2-5, with 11 bases fitting TRBD1. There are 15 residues in the CDR3. V shed 3 bases and J 5 bases; nucleotides not matched to a gene: 5. CDR1 is PRHDT, CDR2 FYEKMQ, per germline (reference sequence). The CDR3 loop is CASSFNGDRGETQYF. Written as DNA, the CDR3 is TGTGCCAGCAGCTTCAATGGGGACAGGGGGGAGACCCAGTACTTC.

The V gene is TRBV7-9, the J gene TRBJ2-7; a possible D gene is TRBD2 (5 bases). The CDR3 length is 14 residues. Germline assignment: CDR1 SEHNR and CDR2 FQNEAQ (reference sequence). V lost 5 bases and J lost 3, with 14 bases in between. The CDR3 DNA follows: TGTGCCAGCAGCCCCGAGAGGGATAGCTACGAGCAGTACTTC. It translates to CASSPERDSYEQYF.

This clonotype came up many times. The chain couples TRBV29-1 to TRBJ1-1; a possible D gene is TRBD1 (5 bases). CDR3 length: 13 amino acids. Germline values: CDR1 SQVTM, CDR2 ANQGSEA. Trimming removed 1 base at V and 0 bases at J, with 6 bases between. The CDR3 nucleotides are TGCAGCGTTGAAGGACAGATGAACACTGAAGCTTTCTTT. This codes for CSVEGQMNTEAFF.

The sample holds many counts of this clonotype. The genes are TRBV19 and TRBJ1-5; D remains ambiguous. Germline-derived CDR1 and CDR2 are LNHDA and SQIVND (reference sequence). This CDR3 contains 15 residues. The V end lost 7 bases, the J end lost 2 bases, and 15 bases lay between the germline ends. CDR3 sequence: CASNPFALGNQPQHF. Here the CDR3 DNA reads TGTGCCAGTAATCCTTTCGCCCTCGGCAATCAGCCCCAGCATTTT.

The V gene is TRBV7-8, the J gene TRBJ2-6, with D uncertain. V gave up 5 bases and J gave up 4 bases, with 12 bases separating them. This CDR3 is built from 15 residues. The germline gives CDR1 SGHVS, CDR2 FQNEAQ. The CDR3 protein is CASSDPPTGANVLTF. The CDR3 DNA reads TGTGCCAGCAGCGACCCCCCTACCGGGGCCAACGTCCTGACTTTC. The variable domain in full, with the rest retrieved from reference TRBV7-8 and TRBJ2-6, is GAGVSQSPRYKVAKRGQDVALRCDPISGHVSLFWYQQALGQGPEFLTYFQNEAQLDKSGLPSDRFFAERPEGSVSTLKIQRTQQEDSAVYLCASSDPPTGANVLTFGAGSRLTVL.

This clonotype was counted many times. The CDR3 loop reads CSVDGDTQYF. CDR3 coding DNA: TGCAGCGTTGATGGAGATACGCAGTATTTT. This chain uses TRBV29-1 with TRBJ2-3, with D hard to call. CDR1 and CDR2 from the germline V gene are SQVTM and ANQGSEA. This CDR3 region has 10 residues. V was trimmed by 3 bases and J by 5 bases, leaving 3 bases between them.

This clonotype was seen repeatedly, ten times or more. This rearrangement joins TRBV12-3 or TRBV12-4 to TRBJ2-2; no clear D gene. The CDR3 covers 12 residues. The germline V and J ends were trimmed by 4 bases and 2 bases, with 2 bases remaining between them. In nucleotides, the CDR3 is TGTGCCAGCAGTTCTAACACCGGGGAGCTGTTTTTT. This sequence encodes CASSSNTGELFF.

This chain uses TRBV5-1 with TRBJ2-1; 9 nucleotides match TRBD1. Per germline, CDR1 SGHRS and CDR2 YFSETQ. CDR3 length: 16 amino acids. V was clipped by 2 bases and J by 6 bases; unmatched bases: 9. The chain's CDR3 is CASSFSGDRAVNEQFF. For the CDR3, the DNA is TGCGCCAGCAGCTTTTCTGGGGACAGGGCCGTCAATGAGCAGTTCTTC. Full variable domain (outside the CDR3, taken from reference TRBV5-1 and TRBJ2-1): KAGVTQTPRYLIKTRGQQVTLSCSPISGHRSVSWYQQTPGQGLQFLFEYFSETQRNKGNFPGRFSGRQFSNSRSEMNVSTLELGDSALYLCASSFSGDRAVNEQFFGPGTRLTVL.

This chain links TRBV5-1 with TRBJ2-3; D tentatively reads TRBD1 or TRBD2 (6 bases each). Germline CDR1 and CDR2: SGHRS and YFSETQ. The CDR3 is 17 residues long. With 4 bases removed from V and 5 bases from J, the gap between germline ends came to 23 bases. CDR3 protein: CASSPGASSRGIDTQYF. DNA of the CDR3: TGCGCCAGCAGCCCGGGGGCGTCTTCTAGAGGGATAGATACGCAGTATTTT.

This clonotype has just a few counts. This rearrangement joins TRBV6-2 or TRBV6-3 to TRBJ2-1; 8 positions agree with TRBD2. With V trimmed by 4 bases and J by 0 bases, 17 bases remained unmatched. From germline, CDR1 is MNHEY and CDR2 SVGEGT. This CDR3 comprises 20 residues. CDR3 sequence (DNA): TGTGCCAGCAGTTTCCCGAACCCAACGCCTCTAGCGGGCTCCTACAATGAGCAGTTCTTC. This translates into CASSFPNPTPLAGSYNEQFF.

This clonotype was seen ten or more times. The rearrangement links TRBV6-2 or TRBV6-3 to TRBJ2-1; 10 nucleotides match TRBD2. The CDR3 covers 16 residues. Germline V CDR1 and CDR2: MNHEY, SVGEGT. The V and J ends lost 6 bases and 4 bases, in that order; junction bases with no gene match: 9. As DNA, the CDR3 is TGTGCCAGCAGGCCCGGACTAGCGGAACCTTACAATGAGCAGTTCTTC. This codes for CASRPGLAEPYNEQFF.

The chain couples TRBV7-9 to TRBJ1-1; possible D gene TRBD1, 6 bases. V lost 8 bases to trimming and J lost 0 bases, with 10 bases between them. The CDR3 covers 13 residues. Per the germline V gene, CDR1 is SEHNR and CDR2 is FQNEAQ (reference sequence). CDR3 nucleotide sequence: TGTGCCAGCCTGGGACAACTGAACACTGAAGCTTTCTTT. Its protein product is CASLGQLNTEAFF.

This clonotype was seen only a few times. CDR3 nucleotides: TGCGCCAGCAGTGGATCTAGCCCGGCCTACGAGCAGTACTTC. Translated, it gives CASSGSSPAYEQYF. The chain uses TRBV10-2 and TRBJ2-7, with D maybe TRBD2 (5 bases). CDR1 WSHSY and CDR2 SAAADI come from the germline V gene. Trimming pared 4 bases from V and 2 bases from J, leaving 12 bases between. The CDR3 is 14 residues long.

This chain joins TRBV7-9 and TRBJ2-7; the D is unclear. CDR1 SEHNR and CDR2 FQNEAQ come from the germline V gene (reference sequence). The V and J ends lost 5 bases and 2 bases respectively, with 4 bases between them. The CDR3 spans 11 residues. This chain's CDR3 is CASSRTYEQYF. CDR3 nucleotides: TGTGCCAGCAGCCGGACCTACGAGCAGTACTTC.

This clonotype was detected only a few times. The genes are TRBV28 and TRBJ2-3, with 9 positions matching TRBD2. The CDR3 covers 20 residues. Germline trimming cut 2 bases from V and 0 bases from J; bases unmatched to any gene: 15. Germline CDR1 MDHEN, CDR2 SYDVKM. The CDR3 spells CASSLGASGARITSTDTQYF. The CDR3 region has the DNA TGTGCCAGCAGTTTAGGGGCTAGCGGGGCTCGTATAACTAGCACAGATACGCAGTATTTT.

This clonotype was detected ten times or more. The CDR3 DNA reads as TGTGCCAGCAGCTTAGTCGGGCCAAGCACAGATACGCAGTATTTT. Translating it yields CASSLVGPSTDTQYF. This chain connects TRBV7-2 to TRBJ2-3; D remains ambiguous. V lost 1 base, J lost 0 bases, and 8 bases lay in between. Germline V CDR1 and CDR2: SGHTA, FQGNSA. The CDR3 loop spans 15 amino acids.

This clonotype turned up a few times. The chain has TRBV12-3 or TRBV12-4 and TRBJ2-1, with unresolved D. CDR3 length: 15 residues. Trimming shortened V by 5 bases and J by 0 bases, and 11 bases separated the two germline ends. The DNA of the CDR3 is TGTGCCAGCAGTCCCGACATGAGCTCCTACAATGAGCAGTTCTTC. It encodes CASSPDMSSYNEQFF.

This clonotype has more than one count but fewer than ten. V and J are TRBV7-2 and TRBJ2-2; no clear D. This CDR3 contains 15 residues. Germline V gene data show CDR1 as SGHTA and CDR2 as FQGNSA. The germline V and J ends were trimmed by 3 bases and 3 bases, with 11 bases remaining between them. The CDR3 loop is CASSFALGHTGELFF. The CDR3 region has the DNA TGTGCCAGCAGCTTCGCCTTAGGCCACACCGGGGAGCTGTTTTTT. The entire variable domain, with the rest obtained from reference TRBV7-2 and TRBJ2-2, is as follows: GAGVSQSPSNKVTEKGKDVELRCDPISGHTALYWYRQSLGQGLEFLIYFQGNSAPDKSGLPSDRFSAERTGGSVSTLTIQRTQQEDSAVYLCASSFALGHTGELFFGEGSRLTVL.